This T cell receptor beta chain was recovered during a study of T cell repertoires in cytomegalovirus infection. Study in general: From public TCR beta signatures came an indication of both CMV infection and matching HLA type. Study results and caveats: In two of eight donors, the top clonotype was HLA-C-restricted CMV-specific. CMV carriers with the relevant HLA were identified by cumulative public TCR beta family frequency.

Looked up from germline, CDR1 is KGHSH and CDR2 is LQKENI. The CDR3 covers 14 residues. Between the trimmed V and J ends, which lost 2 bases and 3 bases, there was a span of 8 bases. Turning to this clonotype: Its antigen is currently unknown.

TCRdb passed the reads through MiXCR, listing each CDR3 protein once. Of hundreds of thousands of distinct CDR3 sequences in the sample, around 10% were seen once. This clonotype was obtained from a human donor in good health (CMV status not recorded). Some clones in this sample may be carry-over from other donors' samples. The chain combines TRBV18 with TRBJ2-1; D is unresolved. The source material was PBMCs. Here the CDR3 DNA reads TGTGCCAGCTCACCATCACAGAACTACAATGAGCAGTTCTTC. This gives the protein CASSPSQNYNEQFF.